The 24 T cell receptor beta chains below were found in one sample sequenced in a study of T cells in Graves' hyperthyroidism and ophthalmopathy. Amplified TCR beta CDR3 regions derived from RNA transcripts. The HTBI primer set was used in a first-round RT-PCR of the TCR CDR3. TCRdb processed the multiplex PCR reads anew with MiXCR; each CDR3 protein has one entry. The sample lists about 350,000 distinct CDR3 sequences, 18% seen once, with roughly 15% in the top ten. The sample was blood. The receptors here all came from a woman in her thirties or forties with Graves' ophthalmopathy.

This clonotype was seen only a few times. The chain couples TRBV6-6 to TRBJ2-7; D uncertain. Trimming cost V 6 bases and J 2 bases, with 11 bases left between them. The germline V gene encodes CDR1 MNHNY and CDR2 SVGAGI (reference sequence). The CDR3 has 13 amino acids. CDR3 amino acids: CASRAGSAYEQYF. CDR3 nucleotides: TGTGCCAGCAGGGCAGGATCGGCCTACGAGCAGTACTTC.

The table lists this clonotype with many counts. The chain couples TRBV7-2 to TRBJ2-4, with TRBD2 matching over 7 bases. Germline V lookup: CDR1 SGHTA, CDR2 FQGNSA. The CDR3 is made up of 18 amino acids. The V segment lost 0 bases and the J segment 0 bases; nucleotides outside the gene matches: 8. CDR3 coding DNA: TGTGCCAGCAGCTTAGCGTATAAGCGGGGAGTAGCCAAAAACATTCAGTACTTC. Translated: CASSLAYKRGVAKNIQYF.

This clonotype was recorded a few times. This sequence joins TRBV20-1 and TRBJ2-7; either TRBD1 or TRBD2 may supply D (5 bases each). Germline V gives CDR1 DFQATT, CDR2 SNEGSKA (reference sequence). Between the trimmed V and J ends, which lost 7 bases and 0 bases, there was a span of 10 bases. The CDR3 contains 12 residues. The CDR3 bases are TGCAGTGGGGGGTCTTACTCCTACGAGCAGTACTTC. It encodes CSGGSYSYEQYF.

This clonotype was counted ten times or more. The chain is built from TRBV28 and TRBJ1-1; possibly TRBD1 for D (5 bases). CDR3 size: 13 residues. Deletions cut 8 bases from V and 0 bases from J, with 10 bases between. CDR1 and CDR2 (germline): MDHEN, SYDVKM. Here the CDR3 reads CASGGVMNTEAFF. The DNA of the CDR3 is TGTGCCAGCGGAGGGGTCATGAACACTGAAGCTTTCTTT. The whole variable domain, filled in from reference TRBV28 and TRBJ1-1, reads DVKVTQSSRYLVKRTGEKVFLECVQDMDHENMFWYRQDPGLGLRLIYFSYDVKMKEKGDIPEGYSVSREKKERFSLILESASTNQTSMYLCASGGVMNTEAFFGQGTRLTVV.

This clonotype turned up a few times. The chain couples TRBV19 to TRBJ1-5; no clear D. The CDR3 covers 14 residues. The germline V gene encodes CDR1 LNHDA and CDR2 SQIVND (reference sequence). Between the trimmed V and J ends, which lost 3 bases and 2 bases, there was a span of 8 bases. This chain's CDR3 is CASSMAGGNQPQHF. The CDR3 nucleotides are TGTGCCAGTAGTATGGCTGGGGGCAATCAGCCCCAGCATTTT.

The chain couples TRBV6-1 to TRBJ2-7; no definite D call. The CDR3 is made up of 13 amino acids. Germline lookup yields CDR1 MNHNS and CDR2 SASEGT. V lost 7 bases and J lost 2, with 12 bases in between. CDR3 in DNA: TGTGCCAGCACTGCGACTGGGGCCTACGAGCAGTACTTC. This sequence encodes CASTATGAYEQYF.

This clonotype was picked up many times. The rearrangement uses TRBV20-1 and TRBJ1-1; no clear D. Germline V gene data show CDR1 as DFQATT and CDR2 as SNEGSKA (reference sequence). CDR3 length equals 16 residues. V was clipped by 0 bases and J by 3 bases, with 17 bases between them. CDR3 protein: CSARDFITWRDTEAFF. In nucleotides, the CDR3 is TGCAGTGCTAGAGATTTTATAACCTGGAGGGACACTGAAGCTTTCTTT.

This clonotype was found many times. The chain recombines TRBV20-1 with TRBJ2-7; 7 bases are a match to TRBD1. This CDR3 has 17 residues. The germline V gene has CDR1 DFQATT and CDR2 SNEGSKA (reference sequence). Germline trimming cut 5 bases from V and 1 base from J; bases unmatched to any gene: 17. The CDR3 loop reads CSAESFRDSLSSYEQYF. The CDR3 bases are TGCAGTGCTGAATCCTTCCGGGACAGCCTATCATCCTACGAGCAGTACTTC.

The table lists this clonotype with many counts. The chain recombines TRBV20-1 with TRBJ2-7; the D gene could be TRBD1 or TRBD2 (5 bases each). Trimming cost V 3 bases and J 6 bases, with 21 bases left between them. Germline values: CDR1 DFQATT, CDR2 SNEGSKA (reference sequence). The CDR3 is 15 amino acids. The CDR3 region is CSASLSSAGRGEQYF. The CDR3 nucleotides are TGCAGTGCTAGTTTATCCTCGGCAGGGAGAGGCGAGCAGTACTTC.

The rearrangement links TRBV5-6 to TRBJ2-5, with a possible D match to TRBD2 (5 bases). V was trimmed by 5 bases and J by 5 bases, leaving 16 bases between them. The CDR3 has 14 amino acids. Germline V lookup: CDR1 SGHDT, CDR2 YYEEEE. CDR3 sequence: CASRLRGPLETQYF. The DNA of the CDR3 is TGTGCCAGCAGACTACGGGGTCCGTTGGAGACCCAGTACTTC. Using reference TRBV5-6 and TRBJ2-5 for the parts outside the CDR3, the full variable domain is DAGVTQSPTHLIKTRGQQVTLRCSPKSGHDTVSWYQQALGQGPQFIFQYYEEEERQRGNFPDRFSGHQFPNYSSELNVNALLLGDSALYLCASRLRGPLETQYFGPGTRLLVL.

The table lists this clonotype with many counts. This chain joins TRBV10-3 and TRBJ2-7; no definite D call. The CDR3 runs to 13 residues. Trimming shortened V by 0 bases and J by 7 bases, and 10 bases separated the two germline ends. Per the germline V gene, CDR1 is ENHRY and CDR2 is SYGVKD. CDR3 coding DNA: TGTGCCATCAGTGAGTCCCCCCGCAGGGAGCAGTACTTC. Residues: CAISESPRREQYF.

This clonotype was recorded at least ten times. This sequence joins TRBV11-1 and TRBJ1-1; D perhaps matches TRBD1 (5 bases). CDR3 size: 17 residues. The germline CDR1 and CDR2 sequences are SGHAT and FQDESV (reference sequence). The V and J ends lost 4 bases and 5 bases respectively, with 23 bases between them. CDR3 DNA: TGTGCCAGCAGCTCCTACCGGGGCGGGGGGGACTATACTGAAGCTTTCTTT. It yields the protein CASSSYRGGGDYTEAFF.

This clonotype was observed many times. In DNA, the CDR3 is TGCAGTGCTTCCCCTAGGAGGGGGGCGGGCGAGCAGTACTTC. Its protein is CSASPRRGAGEQYF. V usage is TRBV20-1 and J usage is TRBJ2-7; the D gene could be TRBD1 or TRBD2 (6 bases each). Trimming took 5 bases from V and 6 from J, leaving 20 bases between them. Germline V gives CDR1 DFQATT, CDR2 SNEGSKA (reference sequence). This CDR3 is 14 amino acids long.

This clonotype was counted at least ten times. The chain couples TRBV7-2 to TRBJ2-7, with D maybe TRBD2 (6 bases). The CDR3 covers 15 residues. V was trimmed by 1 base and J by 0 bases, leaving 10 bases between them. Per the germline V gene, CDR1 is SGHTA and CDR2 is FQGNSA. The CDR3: CASSLVEGSSYEQYF. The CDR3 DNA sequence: TGTGCCAGCAGCTTAGTGGAGGGTTCCTCCTACGAGCAGTACTTC.

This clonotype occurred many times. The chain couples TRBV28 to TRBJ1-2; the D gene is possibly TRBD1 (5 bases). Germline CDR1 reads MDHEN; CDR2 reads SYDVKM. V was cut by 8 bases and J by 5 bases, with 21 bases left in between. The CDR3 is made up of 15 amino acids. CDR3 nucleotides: TGTGCCAGCGGATGGCACATCGGGGCTGCATATGGCTACACCTTC. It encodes CASGWHIGAAYGYTF.

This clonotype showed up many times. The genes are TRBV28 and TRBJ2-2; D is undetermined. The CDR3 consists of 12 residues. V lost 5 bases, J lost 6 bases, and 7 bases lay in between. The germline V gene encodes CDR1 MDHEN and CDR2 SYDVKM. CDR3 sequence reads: CASSPPSGELFF. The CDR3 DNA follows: TGTGCCAGCAGTCCCCCCTCCGGGGAGCTGTTTTTT.

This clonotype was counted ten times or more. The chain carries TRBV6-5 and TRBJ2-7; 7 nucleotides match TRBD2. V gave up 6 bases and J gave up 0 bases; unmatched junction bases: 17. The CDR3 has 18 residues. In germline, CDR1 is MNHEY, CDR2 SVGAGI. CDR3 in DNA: TGTGCCAGCAGACGACCCCTCTCCCTAGCGGAAAGCTCCTACGAGCAGTACTTC. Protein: CASRRPLSLAESSYEQYF.

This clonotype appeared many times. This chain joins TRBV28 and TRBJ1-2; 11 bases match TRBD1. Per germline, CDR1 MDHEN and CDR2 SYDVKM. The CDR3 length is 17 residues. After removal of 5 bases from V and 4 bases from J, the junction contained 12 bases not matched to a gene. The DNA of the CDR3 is TGTGCCAGCAGTCAACCGGGACAGGGGGATTGGTCCTATGGCTACACCTTC. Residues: CASSQPGQGDWSYGYTF.

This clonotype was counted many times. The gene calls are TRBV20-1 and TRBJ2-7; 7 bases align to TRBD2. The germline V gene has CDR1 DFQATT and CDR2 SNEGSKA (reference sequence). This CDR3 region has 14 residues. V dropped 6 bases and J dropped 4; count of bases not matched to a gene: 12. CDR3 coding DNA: TGCAGTGCCAGTGGGAGGGTTGGTTTGTACGAGCAGTACTTC. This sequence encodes CSASGRVGLYEQYF.

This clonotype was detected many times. CDR3 nucleotides: TGTGCCATCAGTGGGTCGGGGAGAGAGACCCAGTACTTC. This translates into CAISGSGRETQYF. The rearrangement uses TRBV10-3 and TRBJ2-5, with D perhaps matching TRBD2 (5 bases). This CDR3 is built from 13 residues. Between the trimmed V and J ends, which lost 4 bases and 4 bases, there was a span of 10 bases. Germline V gene lookup returns CDR1 ENHRY and CDR2 SYGVKD.

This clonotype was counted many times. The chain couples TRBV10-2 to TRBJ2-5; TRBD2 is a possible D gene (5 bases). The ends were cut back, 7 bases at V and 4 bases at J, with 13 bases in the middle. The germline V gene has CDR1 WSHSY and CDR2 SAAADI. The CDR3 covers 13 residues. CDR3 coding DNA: TGCGCCAGCAAAGAGGGCGAGGGAGAGACCCAGTACTTC. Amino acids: CASKEGEGETQYF.

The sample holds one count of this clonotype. CDR3 nucleotides: TGTGCCAGCCGCCGGGACCCGGACGAAGCTTTCTTT. This gives the protein CASRRDPDEAFF. V is TRBV12-3 or TRBV12-4 and J is TRBJ1-1, with a tentative D call TRBD1 (5 bases). Deletions cut 8 bases from V and 8 bases from J, with 15 bases between. This CDR3 contains 12 residues.

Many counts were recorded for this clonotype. The CDR3 DNA is TGTGCCACCAGCTCAGAAATCGGCAGGGCGGCTTTCTTT. Translated: CATSSEIGRAAFF. This chain links TRBV15 with TRBJ1-1, with D maybe TRBD1 (5 bases). This CDR3 is built from 13 residues. The V gene's germline CDR1 is LNHNV and CDR2 YYDKDF (reference sequence). V lost 5 bases and J 11 bases, leaving 18 bases between the germline ends.

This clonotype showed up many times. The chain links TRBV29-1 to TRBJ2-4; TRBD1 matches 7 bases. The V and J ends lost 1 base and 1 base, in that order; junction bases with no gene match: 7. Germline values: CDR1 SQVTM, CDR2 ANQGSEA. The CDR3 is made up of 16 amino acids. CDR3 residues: CSVEGSRGLAKNIQYF. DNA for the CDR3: TGCAGCGTTGAAGGCAGTAGGGGGCTGGCCAAAAACATTCAGTACTTC.